This T cell receptor (beta chain) was documented in a study of T-cell memory formation after mild COVID-19. MiXCR, run by TCRdb on the 5' RACE reads, gives a single entry per CDR3 protein. The sample yields roughly 400,000 distinct CDR3 sequences, less than 25% seen once. Trimming pared 1 base from V and 1 base from J, leaving 13 bases between. This CDR3 is built from 16 residues. Sequencing was done on a sample of PBMCs or a T cell subset sorted from them (not recorded which). V usage is TRBV12-3 or TRBV12-4 and J usage is TRBJ1-1; D gene ambiguous. This sequence originates from an adult woman who had mild COVID-19 (a few samples of this study predate the infection). Cell type and time point are not known. CDR3 nucleotide sequence: TGTGCCAGCAGTTTAGGCTTGGCGGGAAGGAACACTGAAGCTTTCTTT. Its translation is CASSLGLAGRNTEAFF.